A selection of T cell receptor beta chains follows, all from one sample in a study of T-cell reconstitution after alpha-beta-depleted transplantation in children. TCRdb independently ran MiXCR on the PCR reads; one entry per CDR3 protein. The sample contains around 420,000 distinct CDR3 sequences, roughly 17% of which appear only once. This material consisted of PBMCs, mostly from graft donor cells, taken 360 days after TCRalphabeta/CD19-depleted stem cell transplant. All receptors derive from a boy in the first two years of life who had a stem cell transplant for Wiskott-Aldrich syndrome, so the T cells may come from the graft donor. CDR3s include the opening cysteine and the closing phenylalanine or tryptophan. The D gene is left open where the match is weak. Expanded clones are given a class, and other clones once, few, many or no size at all.

j_call: TRBJ2-3; d_call: NA; v_call: TRBV5-1; clone_size: many; cdr3_nt: TGCGCCAGCAGCGAGCTATATACGCAGTATTTT; cdr3_aa: CASSELYTQYF
j_call: TRBJ2-7; d_call: TRBD1; v_call: TRBV6-1; clone_size: NA; cdr3_nt: TGTGCCAGTCGACAGGGGCAATACTACGAGCAGTACTTC; cdr3_aa: CASRQGQYYEQYF
j_call: TRBJ2-3; d_call: NA; v_call: TRBV20-1; clone_size: NA; cdr3_nt: TGCAGTGCTAGAGATTGGGGACGGAGCACAGATACGCAGTATTTT; cdr3_aa: CSARDWGRSTDTQYF
j_call: TRBJ2-2; d_call: NA; v_call: TRBV12-3/TRBV12-4; clone_size: few; cdr3_nt: TGTGCCAGCAGTATTTGGACAGAGGCCGGGGAGCTGTTTTTT; cdr3_aa: CASSIWTEAGELFF
j_call: TRBJ1-6; d_call: NA; v_call: TRBV12-3/TRBV12-4; clone_size: few; cdr3_nt: TGTGCCAGCAGTTTCCGGGGGCCCTATAATTCACCCCTCCACTTT; cdr3_aa: CASSFRGPYNSPLHF
j_call: TRBJ2-1; d_call: TRBD2; v_call: TRBV20-1; clone_size: NA; cdr3_nt: TGCAGTGCTATAAAGGCTAGCGGGAAGAATGAGCAGTTCTTC; cdr3_aa: CSAIKASGKNEQFF
j_call: TRBJ1-1; d_call: NA; v_call: TRBV29-1; clone_size: many; cdr3_nt: TGCAGCGTTGATCGGGGGGGCGCGGGTGAAGCTTTCTTT; cdr3_aa: CSVDRGGAGEAFF
j_call: TRBJ2-1; d_call: TRBD2; v_call: TRBV9; clone_size: NA; cdr3_nt: TGTGCCAGCAGCCGTAAACGACTAGCGGATCCCAATGAGCAGTTCTTC; cdr3_aa: CASSRKRLADPNEQFF
j_call: TRBJ1-4; d_call: NA; v_call: TRBV19; clone_size: NA; cdr3_nt: TGTGCCAGTAGTATAGTCAACAGGATATCCGCAACTAATGAAAAACTGTTTTTT; cdr3_aa: CASSIVNRISATNEKLFF
j_call: TRBJ2-2; d_call: NA; v_call: TRBV5-1; clone_size: many; cdr3_nt: TGCGCCAGCAGCTTGGACAGGCTCAACACCGGGGAGCTGTTTTTT; cdr3_aa: CASSLDRLNTGELFF
j_call: TRBJ2-7; d_call: TRBD1; v_call: TRBV6-2/TRBV6-3; clone_size: NA; cdr3_nt: TGTGCCAGCAGGGGGACAGGTTTCTACGAGCAGTACTTC; cdr3_aa: CASRGTGFYEQYF
j_call: TRBJ2-5; d_call: NA; v_call: TRBV11-2; clone_size: NA; cdr3_nt: TGTGCCAGCAGAACGGGACTCTCGGAGACCCAGTACTTC; cdr3_aa: CASRTGLSETQYF
j_call: TRBJ2-7; d_call: TRBD2; v_call: TRBV12-3/TRBV12-4; clone_size: many; cdr3_nt: TGTGCCAGCAGTAGGGGCGGGGGGCCCTACGAGCAGTACTTC; cdr3_aa: CASSRGGGPYEQYF
j_call: TRBJ2-1; d_call: NA; v_call: TRBV6-2/TRBV6-3; clone_size: few; cdr3_nt: TGTGCCAGCAGTTACGCGTCACGCTACAATGATGAGCAGTTCTTC; cdr3_aa: CASSYASRYNDEQFF
j_call: TRBJ2-1; d_call: NA; v_call: TRBV5-6; clone_size: few; cdr3_nt: TGTGCCAGCAGCTTGTTCTGGGGGATTTATCCGGATGAGCAGTTCTTC; cdr3_aa: CASSLFWGIYPDEQFF
j_call: TRBJ2-7; d_call: TRBD1; v_call: TRBV2; clone_size: NA; cdr3_nt: TGTGCCAGCAGTGCGGACAGGGCACACTACGAGCAGTACTTC; cdr3_aa: CASSADRAHYEQYF
j_call: TRBJ2-1; d_call: NA; v_call: TRBV5-1; clone_size: NA; cdr3_nt: TGCGCCAGCAGGGCACTCGGGCGGGGAGTCTGGAATGAGCAGTTCTTC; cdr3_aa: CASRALGRGVWNEQFF
j_call: TRBJ2-3; d_call: TRBD2; v_call: TRBV20-1; clone_size: few; cdr3_nt: TGCAGTGCTCCACGACTAGCGGGAGGGCCGGATCTCAGAGATACGCAGTATTTT; cdr3_aa: CSAPRLAGGPDLRDTQYF
j_call: TRBJ2-1; d_call: NA; v_call: TRBV2; clone_size: NA; cdr3_nt: TGTGCCAGCAGCCAGTGGGTCCTTTACAATGAGCAGTTCTTC; cdr3_aa: CASSQWVLYNEQFF
j_call: TRBJ1-2; d_call: NA; v_call: TRBV12-3/TRBV12-4; clone_size: few; cdr3_nt: TGTGCCAGCAGTGACACGGGTCCAGCATACACCTTC; cdr3_aa: CASSDTGPAYTF
j_call: TRBJ2-1; d_call: NA; v_call: TRBV12-3/TRBV12-4; clone_size: NA; cdr3_nt: TGTGCCAGCAGCCGCGAGCGGGGGGACAGGGGCTACAATGAGCAGTTCTTC; cdr3_aa: CASSRERGDRGYNEQFF
j_call: TRBJ2-5; d_call: NA; v_call: TRBV6-2/TRBV6-3; clone_size: NA; cdr3_nt: TGTGCCAGCAGCAAGGCGGGGGAGACCCAGTACTTC; cdr3_aa: CASSKAGETQYF
j_call: TRBJ2-3; d_call: NA; v_call: TRBV12-3/TRBV12-4; clone_size: few; cdr3_nt: TGTGCCAGCAGTTTAGAACTAGAGTGGGGAGATACGCAGTATTTT; cdr3_aa: CASSLELEWGDTQYF
j_call: TRBJ2-7; d_call: NA; v_call: TRBV27; clone_size: few; cdr3_nt: TGTGCCAGCAGTTCGGTAACAGGGCCCTACGAGCAGTACTTC; cdr3_aa: CASSSVTGPYEQYF
j_call: TRBJ2-6; d_call: NA; v_call: TRBV24-1; clone_size: few; cdr3_nt: TGTGCCACCAGTGATGGAGGGACTGGGGCCAACGTCCTGACTTTC; cdr3_aa: CATSDGGTGANVLTF
j_call: TRBJ2-1; d_call: NA; v_call: TRBV2; clone_size: NA; cdr3_nt: TGTGCCAGCAGTGAACAGGGTATGGATGAGCAGTTCTTC; cdr3_aa: CASSEQGMDEQFF
j_call: TRBJ2-7; d_call: NA; v_call: TRBV7-9; clone_size: NA; cdr3_nt: TGTGCCAGCAGCCCTGACAGGTTCAGCTCCTACGAGCAGTACTTC; cdr3_aa: CASSPDRFSSYEQYF
j_call: TRBJ2-7; d_call: NA; v_call: TRBV4-2; clone_size: many; cdr3_nt: TGTGCCAGCAGCCAAGATGGCAGCCTACTCTACGAGCAGTACTTC; cdr3_aa: CASSQDGSLLYEQYF
j_call: TRBJ2-5; d_call: NA; v_call: TRBV15; clone_size: few; cdr3_nt: TGTGCCACCGGGACAAGAAAACAAGAGACCCAGTACTTC; cdr3_aa: CATGTRKQETQYF
j_call: TRBJ2-3; d_call: NA; v_call: TRBV29-1; clone_size: few; cdr3_nt: TGCAGCGCCGAGTACTACCCTAGCACAGATACGCAGTATTTT; cdr3_aa: CSAEYYPSTDTQYF
j_call: TRBJ1-1; d_call: NA; v_call: TRBV12-3/TRBV12-4; clone_size: many; cdr3_nt: TGTGCCAGCAGTTGGTGGGGGAACACTGAAGCTTTCTTT; cdr3_aa: CASSWWGNTEAFF
j_call: TRBJ2-7; d_call: TRBD1; v_call: TRBV12-3/TRBV12-4; clone_size: NA; cdr3_nt: TGTGCCAGCAGTCCACAGGGGGCGCCTTACGAGCAGTACTTC; cdr3_aa: CASSPQGAPYEQYF
j_call: TRBJ2-1; d_call: TRBD2; v_call: TRBV5-1; clone_size: few; cdr3_nt: TGCGCCAGCAGCTTTACCGGGACTAGACTCAATGAGCAGTTCTTC; cdr3_aa: CASSFTGTRLNEQFF
j_call: TRBJ2-4; d_call: NA; v_call: TRBV3-1; clone_size: NA; cdr3_nt: TGTGCCAGCAGCTCAGGAGGGGGGCCCGCCAAAAACATTCAGTACTTC; cdr3_aa: CASSSGGGPAKNIQYF
j_call: TRBJ2-3; d_call: NA; v_call: TRBV11-2; clone_size: NA; cdr3_nt: TGTGCCAGCAGCTTTATCCCGGACACAGATACGCAGTATTTT; cdr3_aa: CASSFIPDTDTQYF
j_call: TRBJ2-7; d_call: TRBD1; v_call: TRBV28; clone_size: NA; cdr3_nt: TGTGCCAGCAGTTATACCGGGACAGGGGTGTTGTACAAGCAGTACTTC; cdr3_aa: CASSYTGTGVLYKQYF
j_call: TRBJ2-2; d_call: TRBD2; v_call: TRBV25-1; clone_size: NA; cdr3_nt: TGTGCCAGCAGTGAAATGAGCGGGGGTTCCGGGGAGCTGTTTTTT; cdr3_aa: CASSEMSGGSGELFF
j_call: TRBJ1-4; d_call: NA; v_call: TRBV2; clone_size: NA; cdr3_nt: TGTGCCAGCAGTGTACGGGGCACTAATGAAAAACTGTTTTTT; cdr3_aa: CASSVRGTNEKLFF
j_call: TRBJ2-7; d_call: TRBD2; v_call: TRBV6-4; clone_size: few; cdr3_nt: TGTGCCAGCGACTCTAGCGGGAGGGCCCACGAGCAGTACTTC; cdr3_aa: CASDSSGRAHEQYF
j_call: TRBJ2-2; d_call: TRBD1; v_call: TRBV29-1; clone_size: few; cdr3_nt: TGCAGCGTTGACAGGGGGAGCACCGGGGAGCTGTTTTTT; cdr3_aa: CSVDRGSTGELFF
j_call: TRBJ2-1; d_call: TRBD2; v_call: TRBV5-1; clone_size: once; cdr3_nt: TGCGCCAGCAGCTCCCTTCTAGCGGGGAAGTACAATGAGCAGTTCTTC; cdr3_aa: CASSSLLAGKYNEQFF
j_call: TRBJ1-6; d_call: NA; v_call: TRBV12-3/TRBV12-4; clone_size: NA; cdr3_nt: TGTGCCAGCAGTTTTGCGAACATCAATTCACCCCTCCACTTT; cdr3_aa: CASSFANINSPLHF
j_call: TRBJ2-1; d_call: NA; v_call: TRBV4-1; clone_size: few; cdr3_nt: TGCGCCAGCAGCCAAGTTGTAACAGGGAATGAGCAGTTCTTC; cdr3_aa: CASSQVVTGNEQFF
j_call: TRBJ2-2; d_call: NA; v_call: TRBV5-1; clone_size: few; cdr3_nt: TGCGCCAGCAGCTTGGCCCCAGGTTTTGGCACCGGGGAGCTGTTTTTT; cdr3_aa: CASSLAPGFGTGELFF
j_call: TRBJ2-6; d_call: TRBD1; v_call: TRBV10-3; clone_size: few; cdr3_nt: TGTGCCATCAGGGCCGGGACAGGGAGGGGATCTAACCATGGGGCCAACGTCCTGACTTTC; cdr3_aa: CAIRAGTGRGSNHGANVLTF
j_call: TRBJ2-7; d_call: NA; v_call: TRBV20-1; clone_size: NA; cdr3_nt: TGCAGTGCTAGAGACGGGACACGGACCTACGAGCAGTACTTC; cdr3_aa: CSARDGTRTYEQYF
j_call: TRBJ1-2; d_call: NA; v_call: TRBV6-2/TRBV6-3; clone_size: few; cdr3_nt: TGTGCCAGCAGAGACGGGACGGACTATGGCTACACCTTC; cdr3_aa: CASRDGTDYGYTF
j_call: TRBJ1-2; d_call: NA; v_call: TRBV5-5; clone_size: few; cdr3_nt: TGTGCCAGCAGCTTGGAAATGAGGTCCTATGGCTACACCTTC; cdr3_aa: CASSLEMRSYGYTF